Listed here is a single TCR beta chain. TCRdb's copy holds only in-frame clones and misses some; the assay was immunoSEQ multiplex PCR. The table records roughly 230,000 clones, 85% to 90% of them present only once. These data are taken from a study of blood T cell repertoires in COVID-19. About the study: Italy, Spain and the United States were the sources of the convalescent and acute COVID-19 samples. PBMCs, B-cell-depleted T cells, or T cells were the source of the cDNA or gDNA that made up the material.

The CDR3 contains 12 residues. Germline V gene lookup returns CDR1 ENHRY and CDR2 SYGVKD. V was clipped by 7 bases and J by 2 bases, with 9 bases between them. Specimen: peripheral blood. The chain recombines TRBV10-3 with TRBJ2-7; tentative D call: TRBD1 (6 bases). This TCR was sampled from an older woman with COVID-19, enrolled during active disease. In nucleotides, the CDR3 is TGTGCCATCACGGACAGCCCCTACGAGCAGTACTTC. It specifies CAITDSPYEQYF.